A selection of T cell receptor beta chains follows, all from one sample in a study of CD8+ T cells in alopecia areata. TCRdb keeps only in-frame clones here, not all; method: immunoSEQ multiplex PCR. The table has 150,000 to 200,000 clones, more than 55% seen once. This specimen consisted of CD4+ T cells sorted from blood, obtained around week 49, from a patient treated with tofacitinib. All receptors come from a human donor with alopecia areata. CDR3s include the opening cysteine and the closing phenylalanine or tryptophan. The D gene is left open where the match is weak. Size is omitted from some rows. Given values are once, few, many or a class for expanded clones.

clone_size	d_call	v_call	j_call	cdr3_nt	cdr3_aa
.	.	TRBV4-3	TRBJ2-1	TGCGCCAGCAGCCAAGACACAGGGCTTTCCTACAATGAGCAGTTCTTC	CASSQDTGLSYNEQFF
.	TRBD1	TRBV6-1	TRBJ1-5	TGTGCCAGTCAAACGACAGGGACCAATCAGCCCCAGCATTTT	CASQTTGTNQPQHF
many	TRBD1	TRBV2	TRBJ2-1	TGTGCCAGCAGGATTCGGACAGGGGGAAAAGGCACGAATGAGCAGTTCTTC	CASRIRTGGKGTNEQFF
.	.	TRBV18	TRBJ1-2	TGTGCCAGCTCACCGGTTCGGGTTTGGGACTATGGCTACACCTTC	CASSPVRVWDYGYTF
once	.	TRBV7-3	TRBJ2-5	TGTGCCAGCAGCTTGATCCCCCAAGAGACCCAGTACTTC	CASSLIPQETQYF
.	TRBD1	TRBV25-1	TRBJ2-3	TGTGCCAGCAGTGATCGGACAGGCGCAGATACGCAGTATTTT	CASSDRTGADTQYF
.	.	TRBV2	TRBJ1-1	TGTGCCAGCAGGAACAACGGGAACACTGAAGCTTTCTTT	CASRNNGNTEAFF
.	.	TRBV6-5	TRBJ1-2	TGTGCCAGCAGTTACTCGTACAGGGATGGCTACACCTTC	CASSYSYRDGYTF
.	TRBD2	TRBV5-1	TRBJ2-3	TGCGCCAGCAGTAGACTAGCGGGGGGTAGGACAGATACGCAGTATTTT	CASSRLAGGRTDTQYF
.	.	TRBV30	TRBJ2-3	TGTGCCTGGAGTGTTGGGACCGCGATTTCCACAGATACGCAGTATTTT	CAWSVGTAISTDTQYF
few	TRBD2	TRBV29-1	TRBJ2-1	TGCAGCGCCAACAAAGCGGGACGGTTCGGTGAGCAGTTCTTC	CSANKAGRFGEQFF
few	.	TRBV7-9	TRBJ2-3	TGTGCCAGCAGCCCGACAGATACGCAGTATTTT	CASSPTDTQYF
.	.	TRBV30	TRBJ2-5	TGTGCCATTGAGACCCAGTACTTC	CAIETQYF
.	.	TRBV9	TRBJ2-3	TGTGCCAGCAGCGTAGCTAGCACAGATACGCAGTATTTT	CASSVASTDTQYF
.	TRBD1	TRBV30	TRBJ1-1	TGTGCCTGGAGTTCAAAAGAACAGGGGTGGTCTGAAGCTTTCTTT	CAWSSKEQGWSEAFF
.	.	TRBV30	TRBJ1-2	TGTGCCTGGAGTGTATCCGTAGGGTATGGCTACACCTTC	CAWSVSVGYGYTF